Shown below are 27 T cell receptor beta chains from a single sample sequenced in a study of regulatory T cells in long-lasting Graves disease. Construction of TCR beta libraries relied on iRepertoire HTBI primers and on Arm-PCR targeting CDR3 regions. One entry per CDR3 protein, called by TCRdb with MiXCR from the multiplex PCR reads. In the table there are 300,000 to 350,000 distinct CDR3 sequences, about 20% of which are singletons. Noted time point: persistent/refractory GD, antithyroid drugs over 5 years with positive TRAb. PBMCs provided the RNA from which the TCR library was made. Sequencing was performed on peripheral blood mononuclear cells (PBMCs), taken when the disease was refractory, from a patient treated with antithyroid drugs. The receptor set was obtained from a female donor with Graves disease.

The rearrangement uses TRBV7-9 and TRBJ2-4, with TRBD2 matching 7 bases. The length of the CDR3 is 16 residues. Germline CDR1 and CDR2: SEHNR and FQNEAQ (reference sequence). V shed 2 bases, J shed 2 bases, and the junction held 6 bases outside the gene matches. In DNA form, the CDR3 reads TGTGCCAGCAGCTTATCGTACGGGGGGACCAAAAACATTCAGTACTTC. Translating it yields CASSLSYGGTKNIQYF.

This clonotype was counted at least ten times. Here the CDR3 reads CASSSVRGANTEAFF. CDR3 DNA sequence: TGTGCCAGTAGTTCTGTGAGGGGCGCGAACACTGAAGCTTTCTTT. The V and J genes are TRBV19 and TRBJ1-1; a possible D gene is TRBD1 (5 bases). Trimming stripped 5 bases from V and 1 base from J, with 14 bases between. CDR3 length: 15 residues. Per the germline V gene, CDR1 is LNHDA and CDR2 is SQIVND (reference sequence).

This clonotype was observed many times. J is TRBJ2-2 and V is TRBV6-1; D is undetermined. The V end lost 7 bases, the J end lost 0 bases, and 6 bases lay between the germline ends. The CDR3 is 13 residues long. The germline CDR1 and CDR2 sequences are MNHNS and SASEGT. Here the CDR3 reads CASTEPNTGELFF. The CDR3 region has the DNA TGTGCCAGCACCGAACCGAACACCGGGGAGCTGTTTTTT.

This CDR3 reads CASSFSEGSYNEQFF. In DNA form, the CDR3 reads TGTGCCAGCAGCTTTAGCGAGGGGTCTTACAATGAGCAGTTCTTC. This chain links TRBV7-8 with TRBJ2-1; either TRBD1 or TRBD2 may supply D (5 bases each). Trimming cost V 3 bases and J 4 bases, with 13 bases left between them. CDR3 length: 15 residues. The germline gives CDR1 SGHVS, CDR2 FQNEAQ.

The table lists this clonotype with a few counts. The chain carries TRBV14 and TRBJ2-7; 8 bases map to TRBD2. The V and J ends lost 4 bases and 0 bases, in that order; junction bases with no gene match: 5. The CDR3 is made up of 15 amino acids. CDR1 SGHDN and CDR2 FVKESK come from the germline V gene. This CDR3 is CASSLSGNLSYEQYF. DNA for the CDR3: TGTGCCAGCAGCCTTAGCGGGAATCTCTCCTACGAGCAGTACTTC.

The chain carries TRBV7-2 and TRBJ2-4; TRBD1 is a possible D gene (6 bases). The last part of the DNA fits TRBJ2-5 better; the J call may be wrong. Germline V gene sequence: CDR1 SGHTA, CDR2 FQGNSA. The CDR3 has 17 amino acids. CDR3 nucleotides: TGTGCCAGCAGCTTAGAGGCCTTGGGGGCGCATCCTGAGACCCAGTACTTC. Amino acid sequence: CASSLEALGAHPETQYF.

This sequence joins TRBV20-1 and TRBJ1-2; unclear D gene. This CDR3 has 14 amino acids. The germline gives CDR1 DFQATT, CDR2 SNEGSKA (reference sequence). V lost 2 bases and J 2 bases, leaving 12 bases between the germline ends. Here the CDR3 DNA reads TGCAGTGCTAGACGACATGCAGACAACTATGGCTACACCTTC. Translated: CSARRHADNYGYTF.

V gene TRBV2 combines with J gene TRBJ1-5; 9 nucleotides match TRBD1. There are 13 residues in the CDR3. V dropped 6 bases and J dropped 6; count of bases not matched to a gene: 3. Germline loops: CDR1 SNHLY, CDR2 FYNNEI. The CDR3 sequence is CASRGTGFQPQHF. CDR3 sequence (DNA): TGTGCCAGCAGGGGGACAGGGTTTCAGCCCCAGCATTTT. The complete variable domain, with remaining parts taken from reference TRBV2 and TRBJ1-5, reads EPEVTQTPSHQVTQMGQEVILRCVPISNHLYFYWYRQILGQKVEFLVSFYNNEISEKSEIFDDQFSVERPDGSNFTLKIRSTKLEDSAMYFCASRGTGFQPQHFGDGTRLSIL.

As DNA, the CDR3 is TGTGCCAGCAGTTTTGGGGGAGTGAATCAGCCCCAGCATTTT. Translation: CASSFGGVNQPQHF. This chain joins TRBV12-3 or TRBV12-4 and TRBJ1-5; tentative D call: TRBD1 (5 bases). V was clipped by 3 bases and J by 4 bases, with 10 bases between them. The CDR3 consists of 14 residues.

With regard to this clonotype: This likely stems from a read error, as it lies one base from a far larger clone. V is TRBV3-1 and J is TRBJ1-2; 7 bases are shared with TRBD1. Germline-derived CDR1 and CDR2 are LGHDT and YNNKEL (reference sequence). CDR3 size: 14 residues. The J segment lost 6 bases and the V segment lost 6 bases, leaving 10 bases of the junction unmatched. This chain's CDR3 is CASSFEDRVHGYTF. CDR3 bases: TGTGCCAGCAGTTTCGAAGACAGGGTACATGGCTACACCTTC.

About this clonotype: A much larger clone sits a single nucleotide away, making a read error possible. The CDR3 here is CASSFEENSPPHF. The CDR3 DNA is TGTGCCAGCAGTTTTGAGGAAAATTCACCCCCCCACTTT. The chain employs TRBV12-3 or TRBV12-4 and TRBJ1-6; D uncertain. CDR3 size: 13 residues.

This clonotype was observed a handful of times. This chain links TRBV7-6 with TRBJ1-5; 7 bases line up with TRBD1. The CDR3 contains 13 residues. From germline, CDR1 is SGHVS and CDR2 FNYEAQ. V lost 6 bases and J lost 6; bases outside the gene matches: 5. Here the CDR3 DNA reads TGTGCCAGCAGTACAGGGGTTGTTCAGCCCCAGCATTTT. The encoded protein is CASSTGVVQPQHF. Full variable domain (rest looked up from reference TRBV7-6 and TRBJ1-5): GAGVSQSPRYKVTKRGQDVALRCDPISGHVSLYWYRQALGQGPEFLTYFNYEAQQDKSGLPNDRFSAERPEGSISTLTIQRTEQRDSAMYRCASSTGVVQPQHFGDGTRLSIL.

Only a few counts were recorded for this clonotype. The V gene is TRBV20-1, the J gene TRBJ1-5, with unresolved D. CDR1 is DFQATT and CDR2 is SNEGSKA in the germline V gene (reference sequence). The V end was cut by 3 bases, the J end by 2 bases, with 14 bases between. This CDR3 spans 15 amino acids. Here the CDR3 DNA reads TGCAGTGCTAGCCGCCGGGCTCGTGGCAATCAGCCCCAGCATTTT. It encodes CSASRRARGNQPQHF.

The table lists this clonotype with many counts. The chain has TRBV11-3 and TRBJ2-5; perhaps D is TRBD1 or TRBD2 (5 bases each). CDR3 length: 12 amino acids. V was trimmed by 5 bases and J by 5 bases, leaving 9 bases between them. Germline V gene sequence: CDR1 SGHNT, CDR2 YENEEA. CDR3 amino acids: CASSPGTETQYF. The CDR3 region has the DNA TGTGCCAGCAGCCCGGGGACGGAGACCCAGTACTTC.

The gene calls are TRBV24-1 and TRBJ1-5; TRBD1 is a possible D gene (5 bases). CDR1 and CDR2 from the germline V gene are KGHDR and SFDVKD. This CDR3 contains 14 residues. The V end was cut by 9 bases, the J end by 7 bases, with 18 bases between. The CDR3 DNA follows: TGTGCCACCTCCTCCGCGGGGGTCCGGCAGCCCCAGCATTTT. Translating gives CATSSAGVRQPQHF.

CDR3 nucleotide sequence: TGCAGTGCTAGAGGAATTGGGGGCACTGAAGCTTTCTTT. Its protein product is CSARGIGGTEAFF. This chain links TRBV20-1 with TRBJ1-1; tentatively, D is TRBD1 (5 bases). Germline V gene sequence: CDR1 DFQATT, CDR2 SNEGSKA (reference sequence). This CDR3 comprises 13 residues. Trimming pared 1 base from V and 4 bases from J, leaving 10 bases between.

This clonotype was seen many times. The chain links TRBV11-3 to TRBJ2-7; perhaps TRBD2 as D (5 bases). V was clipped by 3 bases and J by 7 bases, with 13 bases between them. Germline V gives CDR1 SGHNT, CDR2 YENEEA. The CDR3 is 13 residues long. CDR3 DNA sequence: TGTGCCAGCAGCTTGCGGGTCGGTGGGGAGCAGTACTTC. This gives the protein CASSLRVGGEQYF.

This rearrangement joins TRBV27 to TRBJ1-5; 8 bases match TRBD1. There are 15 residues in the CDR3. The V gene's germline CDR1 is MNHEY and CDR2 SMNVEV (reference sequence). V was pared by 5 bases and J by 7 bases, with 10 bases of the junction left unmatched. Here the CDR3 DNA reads TGTGCCAGCAGTAGCTCGAACAGGGGGAACCAGCCCCAGCATTTT. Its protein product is CASSSSNRGNQPQHF.

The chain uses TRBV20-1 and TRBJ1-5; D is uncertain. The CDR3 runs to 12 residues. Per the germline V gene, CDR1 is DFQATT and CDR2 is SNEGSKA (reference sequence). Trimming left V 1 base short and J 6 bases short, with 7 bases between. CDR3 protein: CSARASGQPQHF. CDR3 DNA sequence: TGCAGTGCTAGAGCCTCGGGTCAGCCCCAGCATTTT.

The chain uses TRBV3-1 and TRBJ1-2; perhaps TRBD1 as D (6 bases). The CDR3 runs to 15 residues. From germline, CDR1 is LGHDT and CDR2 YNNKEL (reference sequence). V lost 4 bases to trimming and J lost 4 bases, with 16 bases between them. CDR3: CASSPFWRGTYGYTF. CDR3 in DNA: TGTGCCAGCAGCCCCTTTTGGAGGGGGACCTATGGCTACACCTTC.

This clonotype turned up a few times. The CDR3 is CASSLTQRGHEQFF. The CDR3 bases are TGTGCCAGCAGCTTAACCCAACGAGGGCATGAGCAGTTCTTC. The chain carries TRBV7-3 and TRBJ2-1; TRBD2 is a possible D gene (5 bases). The V end lost 0 bases, the J end lost 8 bases, and 11 bases lay between the germline ends. CDR1 and CDR2 (germline): SGHTA, FQGTGA. This CDR3 spans 14 amino acids.

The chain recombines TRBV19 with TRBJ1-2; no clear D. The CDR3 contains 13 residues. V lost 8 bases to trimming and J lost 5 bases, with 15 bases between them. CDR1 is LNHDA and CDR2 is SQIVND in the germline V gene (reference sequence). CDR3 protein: CASGTTSTYGYTF. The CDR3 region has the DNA TGTGCCAGTGGAACGACAAGTACTTATGGCTACACCTTC.

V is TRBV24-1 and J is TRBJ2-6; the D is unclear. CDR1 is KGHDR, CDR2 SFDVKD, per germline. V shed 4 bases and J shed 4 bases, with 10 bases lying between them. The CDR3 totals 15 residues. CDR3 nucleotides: TGTGCCACCAGTGAGGCGGCAGTAGGGGCCAACGTCCTGACTTTC. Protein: CATSEAAVGANVLTF.

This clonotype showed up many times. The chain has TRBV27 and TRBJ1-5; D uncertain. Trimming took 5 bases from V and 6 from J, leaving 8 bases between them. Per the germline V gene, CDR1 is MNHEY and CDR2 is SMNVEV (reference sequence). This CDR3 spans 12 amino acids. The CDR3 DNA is TGTGCCAGCAGTCATTCGGGTCAGCCCCAGCATTTT. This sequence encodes CASSHSGQPQHF.

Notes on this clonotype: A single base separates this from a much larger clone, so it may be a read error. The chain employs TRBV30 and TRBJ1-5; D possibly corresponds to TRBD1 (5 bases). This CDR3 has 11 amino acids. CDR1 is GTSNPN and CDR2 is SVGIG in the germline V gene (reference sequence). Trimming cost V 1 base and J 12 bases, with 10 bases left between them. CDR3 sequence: CAWSGGPGQHF. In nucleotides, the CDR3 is TGTGCCTGGAGTGGGGGACCGGGCCAGCATTTT.

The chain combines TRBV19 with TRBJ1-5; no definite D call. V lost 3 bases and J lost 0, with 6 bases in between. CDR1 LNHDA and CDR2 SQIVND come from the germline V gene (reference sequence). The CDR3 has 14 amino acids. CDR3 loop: CASSIVDSNQPQHF. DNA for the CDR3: TGTGCCAGTAGTATTGTGGATAGCAATCAGCCCCAGCATTTT.

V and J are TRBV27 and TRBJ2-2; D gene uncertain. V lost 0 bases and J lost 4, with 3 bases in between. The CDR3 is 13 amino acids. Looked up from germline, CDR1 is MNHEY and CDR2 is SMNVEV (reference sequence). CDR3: CASSLSSTGELFF. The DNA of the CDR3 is TGTGCCAGCAGTTTATCAAGCACCGGGGAGCTGTTTTTT.